The T cell receptor (beta chain) under discussion was sequenced for a study of T cell responses to AZD1222 COVID-19 vaccine. A remark on this clone: The antigen is not known.

The germline CDR1 and CDR2 sequences are MDHEN and SYDVKM. Trimming cost V 7 bases and J 1 base, with 14 bases left between them. The CDR3 is 14 residues long. Notes on the study in general: Females outnumbered males among donors, who were mostly white British; clonal diversity was possibly underestimated.

Repertoires were generated with immunoSEQ multiplex PCR, while TCRdb's copy carries only in-frame clones and drops some. The data show 200,000 or so clones, around 87% seen once. Sequences were derived from peripheral blood, sampled on day 0 of MenACWY control vaccination. The clonotype originates from an adult in good health. The chain has TRBV28 and TRBJ2-7, with D possibly called TRBD1 or TRBD2 (5 bases each). CDR3 amino acids: CASKSWGSSYEQYF. DNA for the CDR3: TGTGCCAGCAAATCTTGGGGGAGTTCCTACGAGCAGTACTTC.